One T cell receptor (beta chain) is described in this entry. The sample comes from a study of blood T cells in healthy people across ages. Next came a second PCR, run for roughly 6 to 11 cycles, which used a sample-barcoded 5' primer along with a J-beta primer mix. Each single sample gave us at least 2.5 million CDR3-containing paired-end reads. TCRdb reanalysed the 5' RACE reads using MiXCR and keeps one entry per CDR3 protein. The data contain about 1.6 million distinct CDR3 sequences, roughly a third of them singletons. V was cut by 2 bases and J by 7 bases, with 8 bases left in between. The CDR3 is 12 amino acids. Germline lookup yields CDR1 MNHNS and CDR2 SASEGT.

Sequencing was performed on blood. The receptor was derived from a woman in her thirties in good health. V usage is TRBV6-1 and J usage is TRBJ2-5; D unresolved. The DNA of the CDR3 is TGTGCCAGCAGTGAATCACCGCGGACCCAGTACTTC. Its protein is CASSESPRTQYF.